What follows describes a single T cell receptor beta chain. The antigen is not known. This entry is derived from a study of CD8+ T cells in alopecia areata. Points from the study as a whole: It was lesional scalp, especially alopecia totalis/universalis, that showed higher clonality than normal scalp.

RNA extraction and reverse transcription yielded cDNA as sequencing template. Clones were read by immunoSEQ multiplex PCR, and TCRdb kept only the in-frame ones, dropping some. The sample lists 50,000 to 70,000 clones, 44% occurring once. Trimming took 4 bases from V and 6 from J, leaving 15 bases between them. This CDR3 spans 14 amino acids. The germline CDR1 and CDR2 sequences are LGHNA and YSLEER. Material for sequencing was NKG2D-low CD8+ T cells sorted from blood. The rearrangement uses TRBV4-3 and TRBJ1-1; no firm D call. The clonotype comes from a human donor with alopecia areata. The CDR3 coding sequence is TGCGCCAGCAGCCCCCGGGGTCTTACGGCTGAAGCTTTCTTT. It yields the protein CASSPRGLTAEAFF.